This T cell receptor (beta chain) was recorded in a study of control samples from healthy donors and cancer patients. Assay used: immunoSEQ multiplex PCR; TCRdb lists only in-frame clones, some missing. Among tens of thousands of clones, about 87% were seen once, and the ten largest hold around 14%. CDR1 is DFQATT, CDR2 SNEGSKA, per germline (reference sequence). The CDR3 has 10 amino acids. Concerning this clone: Compared with germline, one end of the junction differs, possibly owing to a read error.

The source of this sequence is an older woman in good health. Sequencing used blood. This chain joins TRBV20-1 and TRBJ1-4, with D perhaps TRBD1 (5 bases). The CDR3 nucleotides are TGCAGTGCTGGGGGTAGTTTTCTGGTTTTT. Protein product: CSAGGSFLVF.